This note documents a single TCR beta chain sequence. Since no conserved phenylalanine or tryptophan closes the CDR3, a read error is the likely cause. The DNA is left out, because the CDR3 cannot be placed on it with certainty; the CDR3 is given as TCRdb lists it. TCRdb re-called the PCR reads with MiXCR, one entry per CDR3 protein. Here the sample spans 11,000 to 15,000 distinct CDR3 sequences, approximately 48% being singletons. The data were taken from a study of tumor-infiltrating lymphocytes in oesophageal squamous cell carcinoma. CDR1 and CDR2 (germline): SGHAT, FQNNGV. The CDR3 length equals 21 residues, ends included.

The specimen was blood. The gene calls are TRBV11-2 and TRBJ2-5; TRBD2, the table's D call, was not compared with the DNA. The clonotype was recovered from a male donor with esophageal squamous cell carcinoma. The CDR3 is CASMKSWGASGRRYNEQFFGS.